This T cell receptor (beta chain) emerged from a study of cytomegalovirus exposure and HLA in healthy donors (TCRdb year 2017). In the study overall: In an earlier analysis of roughly 500 of the donors, roughly 300 Gb of sequence data and 90 million to 120 million unique TCR beta sequences from about 179 million T cells were reported. Rather than using new phenotypic data, the later analysis identified candidate immune exposures from TCR beta sequences and from how often those sequences occurred across donors. High-throughput TCR immunosequencing, statistical association of individual TCRs with disease status, and machine learning were combined to predict cytomegalovirus infection status. The study aimed to test whether cataloging public T cell receptors could reveal signatures of past pathogen exposure. A later genetic analysis used genome-wide SNP genotypes for about three fifths of the 666 donors, treating that subset as a discovery cohort. The T cell repertoires of several hundred subjects were profiled by immunosequencing and related to cytomegalovirus serostatus. Donor age, sex, ethnicity and CMV serostatus were compiled alongside the repertoire data. About 280 gigabases of sequencing data and around 80 million unique TCR sequences made up an early release that covered about 640 HLA-typed donors. In an earlier analysis of roughly 580 of the donors, high-throughput TCR beta sequencing was used to judge whether each TCR beta V gene segment behaved as functional or pseudogenic. On average, about 240,000 unique TCR beta nucleotide sequences were sequenced per donor among some 420 genotyped donors of the cohort, with roughly 18% of those sequences being non-productive. In addition to the first cohort of 666 subjects, a separate validation cohort of approximately 110 different subjects was used. The number of typed donors differed by locus: roughly 620-630 for A, B, C, DRB1 and DQB1; 522 for DQA1; over 600 for DPA1; and roughly 470 for DPB1. Every discovery cohort repertoire had been produced on one sequencing platform. A later analysis re-analyzed previously published TCR beta repertoires from approximately 700 donors and added high-resolution HLA genotyping to study TCR occurrence patterns. Of the 300 to 450 genotyped donors, roughly 80% were placed in the genetic ancestry cluster associated with self-reported Caucasian donors. Class I and class II HLA loci were covered by the typing at four-digit resolution. Roughly 5 DR-DQ haplotypes were handled as single units for association and clustering, since linkage in the cohort was strong.

The paper as a whole reports these results and caveats: Roughly uniform sequencing depth across donors was assumed in presence/absence analyses, although this assumption may not hold. Assigning TCR associations to individual alleles was difficult when HLA alleles, especially DR and DQ, strongly co-occurred. V-gene and J-gene trimming of TCR beta chains was associated with a missense DCLRE1C variant in a later genetic analysis, and the association was replicated in an independent cohort. In a later analysis, HLA-associated TCR beta chains showed more clonal expansion and lower generation probabilities than non-associated chains that were equally common. Across donors, most TCR sequences were observed very rarely, whereas some public TCRs were present in many individuals. Correlated functional status among segregating V segments might be attributable to linkage disequilibrium, but an unknown experimental factor could not be ruled out. The sequencing pipeline was judged likely to have produced a cluster of highly shared sequence variants as a technical artifact. CMV serostatus was the only immune exposure information available for the cohort. In vitro tests confirmed that a few of the cytomegalovirus-associated TCR beta chains recognize cytomegalovirus antigens. In the study, some 160 TCR beta chains were listed as associated with cytomegalovirus. In both the original and validation cohorts, the classifier was reported to diagnose cytomegalovirus status with high specificity and sensitivity. In an earlier analysis of more than 500 of the donors, most TCR beta V segments appeared in productive rearrangements about 87% or about 30% of the time, broadly matching IMGT annotations. A further reported finding was that TCR beta sequences accurately predicted the HLA-A and HLA-B alleles for most subjects in the first cohort. Because HLA typing was missing for some donors at each locus, association tests included only the typed subset. Compared with the 666-donor mean, donors in an Asian-associated ancestry cluster had fewer N-insertions in productive TCRs, according to a later genetic analysis. The authors suggested that the approach could potentially be extended to other disease states and immunological phenotypes. Some IMGT-functional V segments, including TRBV6-2 and TRBV6-3, could not be distinguished by the 87-base-pair reads and were therefore excluded. Most CMV-associated TCR beta chains appeared to be HLA-restricted in a later analysis, and the HLA associations seemed to be driven largely by CMV exposure. At a false discovery rate of 0.05, a later analysis linked under 20,000 TCR beta sequences to specific HLA alleles. Because counts were too low, about 18 rarely observed V segments, including chromosome 9 orphons, were excluded from the earlier analysis of fewer than 650 of the donors. A later analysis reported that several top co-occurrence clusters appeared linked to parvovirus B19, influenza, CMV and Epstein-Barr virus. The cohort was sequenced for TCR beta chains only, and without alpha or paired-chain data the features that could be detected were limited. In a later analysis, TCR association rates were found to vary across HLA loci, with the most associated TCRs seen for DRB1 alleles and the fewest for HLA-C alleles.

V and J are truncated by 3 bases and 2 bases respectively, leaving an intervening sequence of 8 bases. From the germline V gene, CDR1 is MDHEN and CDR2 is SYDVKM. From the cysteine through the phenylalanine, the CDR3 covers 13 amino acids. Solely the CDR3 DNA is kept, with 39 bases framed from the first base. To note about this clone: Its antigen is currently not known.

The protocol used for the library was the immunoSEQ multiplex PCR assay. For the multiplex PCR, a mixture combining 60 forward primers for TCR Vbeta segments and 13 reverse primers for TCR Jbeta segments was used. Amplification of the CDR3 region of rearranged TCR beta genes was performed with a multiplex PCR assay on genomic DNA. Amplified TCR beta libraries were sequenced as 87-base-pair reads on the Illumina HiSeq System. In the authors' own workflow: A later analysis counted some 74 million unique TCR beta chains across the 700 or so repertoires, and around 12 million of these chains were shared by at least two donors. Raw reads were error-corrected and collapsed into unique sequences by a nearest-neighbor algorithm in which closely related sequences were merged to remove PCR and sequencing errors. To assign V, D and J gene segments, CDR3 sequences were aligned to IMGT reference sequences. For a sequence to be retained, a match of at least six nucleotides was required to both a V gene segment and a J gene segment. Rearrangements were called productive when the CDR3 lacked stop codons and stayed in frame with V and J; all others were non-productive. Following IMGT convention, CDR3 was defined as the stretch from the second conserved V-encoded cysteine up to the conserved J-encoded phenylalanine. The earlier analysis of roughly 590 of the donors excluded sequences that lacked an unambiguous match to a single V gene segment. In an earlier analysis of 587 of the donors, V segments were called functional above 56.7% productive rearrangements and were called segregating when the between-donor standard deviation exceeded 5%. A statistical classification framework was developed to diagnose cytomegalovirus status using the catalog of TCR beta chain sequences. In a later analysis, TCR nucleotide sequences were compared against IMGT/GENE-DB human TR gene sequences so that V and J genes could be assigned. The TCRdist pipeline was used in a later analysis to assign CDR3 sequences and most-parsimonious VDJ recombination scenarios. In a later analysis, each TCR beta chain was defined by its CDR3 amino acid sequence together with its V-gene family, and reads lacking a unique V-gene family were excluded. To address suspected cross-contamination and a sequencing artifact, a later analysis removed 550 to 750 highly shared, low-generation-probability nucleotide sequences. For each public chain, a later analysis derived a clonal expansion index from normalized ranks of inferred template counts within each repertoire. In a later analysis, generation probabilities were computed with a VDJ recombination model fitted to out-of-frame rearrangements, and the resulting probabilities were checked against IGoR. In a later analysis, hypergeometric tests were used to score TCR-TCR, TCR-HLA and TCR-CMV co-occurrence, with a repertoire-size bias correction applied to TCR pairs. False discovery rates were estimated in a later analysis by permuting HLA or CMV assignments 20 times. In a later analysis, co-occurring TCRs were grouped using DBSCAN, and TCRdist sequence similarity was added for clustering within HLA-allele-positive subsets. Repertoires with fewer than 30,000 or more than 120,000 public chains, plus five repertoires with anomalous nucleotide sharing, were excluded from co-occurrence clustering. TCRdb holds this immuneACCESS table with in-frame rearrangements only. Some clones are missing; in checked studies, unresolved V genes explain under half, and the rest has no known cause. V and J calls and clone size are those listed in that table; D and trimming were worked out from the DNA. This sample's listing comprises tens of thousands of clones. Of the sample, around 3.6% falls within the top ten clones.

The cohort was made up of 500 to 800 healthy bone marrow donors. At the time of sampling, every cohort member was nominally healthy, though immune exposures that went unrecorded were likely present. The donor tested CMV seronegative and was one of the 352 seronegative cohort members. Every donor gave a peripheral blood sample, and the peripheral blood mononuclear cells from that sample were used for TCR beta sequencing. Genomic DNA extraction from the blood cell samples was performed with the Qiagen DNeasy Blood Extraction Kit. The sequence is built from TRBV28 and TRBJ2-7, with the D gene not clear enough to name. Sequencing used PBMCs. This sequence was found in a man aged 40-50 years in good health and CMV-seronegative. The bases read TGTGCCAGCAGTTTCTTGGCCCCCTACGAGCAGTACTTC. This yields the protein CASSFLAPYEQYF. Joined to the reference TRBV28 and TRBJ2-7 proteins, this CDR3 gives the full variable domain: DVKVTQSSRYLVKRTGEKVFLECVQDMDHENMFWYRQDPGLGLRLIYFSYDVKMKEKGDIPEGYSVSREKKERFSLILESASTNQTSMYLCASSFLAPYEQYFGPGTRLTVT.